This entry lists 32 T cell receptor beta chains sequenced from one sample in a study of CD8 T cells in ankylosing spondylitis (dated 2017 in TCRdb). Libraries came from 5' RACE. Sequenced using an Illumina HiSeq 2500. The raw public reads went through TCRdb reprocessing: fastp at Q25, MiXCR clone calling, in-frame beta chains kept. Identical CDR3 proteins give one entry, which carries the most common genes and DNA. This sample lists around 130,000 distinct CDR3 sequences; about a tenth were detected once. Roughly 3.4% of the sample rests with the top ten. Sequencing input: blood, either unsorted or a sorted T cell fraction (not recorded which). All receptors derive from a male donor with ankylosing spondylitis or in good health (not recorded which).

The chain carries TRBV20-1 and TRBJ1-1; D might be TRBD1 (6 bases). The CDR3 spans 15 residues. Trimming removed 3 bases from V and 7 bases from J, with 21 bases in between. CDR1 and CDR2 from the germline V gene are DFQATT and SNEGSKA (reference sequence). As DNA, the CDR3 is TGCAGTGCTAGCCGAACACAGGGAAGGACTAGTGAAGCTTTCTTT. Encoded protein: CSASRTQGRTSEAFF.

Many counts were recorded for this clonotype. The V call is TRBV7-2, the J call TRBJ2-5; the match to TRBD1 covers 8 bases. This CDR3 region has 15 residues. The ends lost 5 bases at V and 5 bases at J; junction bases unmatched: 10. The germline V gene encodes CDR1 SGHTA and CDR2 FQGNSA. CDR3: CASSPQGAMRETQYF. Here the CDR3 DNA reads TGTGCCAGCAGCCCCCAGGGGGCGATGAGGGAGACCCAGTACTTC.

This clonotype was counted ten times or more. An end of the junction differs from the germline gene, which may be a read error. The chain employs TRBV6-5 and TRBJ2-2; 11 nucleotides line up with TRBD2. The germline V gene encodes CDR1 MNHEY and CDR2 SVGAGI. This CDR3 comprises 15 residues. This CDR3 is CAISYFSGRARELFF. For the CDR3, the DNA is TGTGCCATCAGTTACTTTAGCGGGAGGGCCCGAGAGCTGTTTTTT.

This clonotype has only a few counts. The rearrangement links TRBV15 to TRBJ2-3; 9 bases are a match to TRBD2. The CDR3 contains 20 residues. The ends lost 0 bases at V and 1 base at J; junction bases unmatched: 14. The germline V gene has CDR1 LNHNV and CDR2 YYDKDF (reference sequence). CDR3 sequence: CATSRDVRNSGSLGTDTQYF. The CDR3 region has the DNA TGTGCCACCAGCAGAGACGTCCGGAATAGCGGGAGTCTAGGCACAGATACGCAGTATTTT.

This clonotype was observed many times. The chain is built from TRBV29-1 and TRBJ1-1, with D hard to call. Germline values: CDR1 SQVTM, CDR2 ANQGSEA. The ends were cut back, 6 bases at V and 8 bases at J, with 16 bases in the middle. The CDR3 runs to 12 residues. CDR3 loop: CSVRPNTQEAFF. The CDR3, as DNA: TGCAGCGTCCGCCCGAACACACAGGAAGCTTTCTTT.

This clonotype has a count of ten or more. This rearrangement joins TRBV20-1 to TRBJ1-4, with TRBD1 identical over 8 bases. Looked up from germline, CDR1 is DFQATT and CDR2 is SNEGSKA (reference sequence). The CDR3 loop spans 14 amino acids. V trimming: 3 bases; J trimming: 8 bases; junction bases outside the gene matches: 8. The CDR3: CSASDRPGGEKLFF. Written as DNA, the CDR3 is TGCAGTGCTAGTGATCGGCCAGGGGGCGAAAAACTGTTTTTT.

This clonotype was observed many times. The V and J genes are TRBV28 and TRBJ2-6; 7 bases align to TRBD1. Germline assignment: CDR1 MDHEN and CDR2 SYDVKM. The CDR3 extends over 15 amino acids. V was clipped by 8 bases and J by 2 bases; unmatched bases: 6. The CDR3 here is CASQFGTAGANVLTF. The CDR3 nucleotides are TGTGCCAGCCAGTTCGGGACAGCTGGGGCCAACGTCCTGACTTTC.

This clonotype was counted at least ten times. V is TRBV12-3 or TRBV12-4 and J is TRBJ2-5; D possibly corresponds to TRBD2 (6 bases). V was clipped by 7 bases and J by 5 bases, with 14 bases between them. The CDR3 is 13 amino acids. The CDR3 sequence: CASKQGGAETQYF. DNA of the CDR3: TGTGCCAGCAAGCAAGGAGGGGCGGAGACCCAGTACTTC.

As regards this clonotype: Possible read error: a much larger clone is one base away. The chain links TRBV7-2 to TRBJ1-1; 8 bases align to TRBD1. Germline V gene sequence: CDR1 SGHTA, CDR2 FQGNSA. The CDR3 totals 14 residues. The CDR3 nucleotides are TGTGCCAGCAGTTACCAGGGGGCGAACACTGAAGTTTTCTTT. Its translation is CASSYQGANTEVFF. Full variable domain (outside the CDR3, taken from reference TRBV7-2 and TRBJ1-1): GAGVSQSPSNKVTEKGKDVELRCDPISGHTALYWYRQSLGQGLEFLIYFQGNSAPDKSGLPSDRFSAERTGGSVSTLTIQRTQQEDSAVYLCASSYQGANTEVFFGQGTRLTVV.

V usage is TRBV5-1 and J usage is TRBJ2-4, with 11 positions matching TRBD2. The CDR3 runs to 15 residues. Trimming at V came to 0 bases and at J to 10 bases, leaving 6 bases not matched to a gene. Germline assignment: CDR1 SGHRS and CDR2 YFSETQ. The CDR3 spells CASSLGTSGPAIQYF. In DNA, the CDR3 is TGCGCCAGCAGCTTGGGGACTAGCGGGCCCGCTATTCAGTACTTC.

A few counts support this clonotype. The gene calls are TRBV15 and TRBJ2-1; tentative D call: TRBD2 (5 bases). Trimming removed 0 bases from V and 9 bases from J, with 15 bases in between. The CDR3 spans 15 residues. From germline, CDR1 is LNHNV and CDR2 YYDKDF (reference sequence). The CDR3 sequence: CATSRDSSAVGEQFF. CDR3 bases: TGTGCCACCAGCAGAGATAGTAGCGCCGTGGGTGAGCAGTTCTTC.

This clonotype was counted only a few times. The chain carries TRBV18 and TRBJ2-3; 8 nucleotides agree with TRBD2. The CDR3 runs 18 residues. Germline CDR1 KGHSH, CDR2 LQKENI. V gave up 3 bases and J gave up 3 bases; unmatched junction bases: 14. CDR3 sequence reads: CASSPNPPTSEGTDTQYF. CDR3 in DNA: TGTGCCAGCTCACCGAACCCTCCGACTAGCGAGGGGACAGATACGCAGTATTTT.

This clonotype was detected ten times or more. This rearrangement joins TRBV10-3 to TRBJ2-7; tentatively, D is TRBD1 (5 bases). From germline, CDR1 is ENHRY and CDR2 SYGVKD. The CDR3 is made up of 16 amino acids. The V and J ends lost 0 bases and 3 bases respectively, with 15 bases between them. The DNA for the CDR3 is TGTGCCATCAGTGAGTCCTTAAAAGGGGTTCGCTACGAGCAGTACTTC. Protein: CAISESLKGVRYEQYF.

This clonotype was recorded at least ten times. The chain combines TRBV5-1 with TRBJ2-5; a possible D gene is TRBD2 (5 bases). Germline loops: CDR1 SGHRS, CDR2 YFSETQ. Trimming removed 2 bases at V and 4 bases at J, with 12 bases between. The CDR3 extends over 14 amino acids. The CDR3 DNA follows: TGCGCCAGCAGCTTAGGGAGCAGAAGAGAGACCCAGTACTTC. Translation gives CASSLGSRRETQYF.

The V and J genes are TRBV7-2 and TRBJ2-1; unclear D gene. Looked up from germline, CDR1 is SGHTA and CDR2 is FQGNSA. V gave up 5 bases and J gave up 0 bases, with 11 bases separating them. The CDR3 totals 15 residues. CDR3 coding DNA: TGTGCCAGCAGCCTTGGGATGGGCTCCTACAATGAGCAGTTCTTC. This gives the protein CASSLGMGSYNEQFF.

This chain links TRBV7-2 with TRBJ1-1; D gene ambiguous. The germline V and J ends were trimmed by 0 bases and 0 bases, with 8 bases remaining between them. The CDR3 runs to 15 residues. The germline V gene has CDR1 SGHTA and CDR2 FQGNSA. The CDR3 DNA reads TGTGCCAGCAGCTTAGCGCGGATGGTGAACACTGAAGCTTTCTTT. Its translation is CASSLARMVNTEAFF.

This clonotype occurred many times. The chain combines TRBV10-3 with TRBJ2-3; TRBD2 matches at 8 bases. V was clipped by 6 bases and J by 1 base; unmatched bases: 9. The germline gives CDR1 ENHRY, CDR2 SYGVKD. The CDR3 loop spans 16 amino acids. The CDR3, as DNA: TGTGCCATCAGCCCAGCGGGAGTTCTAGGCACAGATACGCAGTATTTT. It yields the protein CAISPAGVLGTDTQYF.

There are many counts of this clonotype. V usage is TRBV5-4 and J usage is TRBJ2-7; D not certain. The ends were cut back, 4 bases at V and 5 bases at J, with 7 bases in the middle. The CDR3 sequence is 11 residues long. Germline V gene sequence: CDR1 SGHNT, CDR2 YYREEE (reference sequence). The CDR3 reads CASSQKHEQYF. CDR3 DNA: TGTGCCAGCAGCCAAAAGCACGAGCAGTACTTC.

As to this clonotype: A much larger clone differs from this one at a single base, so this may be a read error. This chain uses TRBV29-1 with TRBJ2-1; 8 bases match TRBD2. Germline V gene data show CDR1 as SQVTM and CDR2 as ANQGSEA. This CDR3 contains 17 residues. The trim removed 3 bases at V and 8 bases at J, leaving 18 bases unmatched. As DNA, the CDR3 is TGCAGCGTTGACCCGGGACTAGGGGGACTACTGTTCGATGAGCAGTTCTTC. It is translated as CSVDPGLGGLLFDEQFF.

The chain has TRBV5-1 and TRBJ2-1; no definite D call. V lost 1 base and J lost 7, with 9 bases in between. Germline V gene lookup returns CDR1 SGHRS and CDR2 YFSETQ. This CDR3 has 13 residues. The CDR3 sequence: CASSLIGRNEQFF. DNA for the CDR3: TGCGCCAGCAGCTTGATAGGGCGGAATGAGCAGTTCTTC.

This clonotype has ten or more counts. The chain's CDR3 is CASSWKSDTEAFF. The DNA for the CDR3 is TGCGCCAGCAGCTGGAAATCCGACACTGAAGCTTTCTTT. The genes are TRBV5-1 and TRBJ1-1, with D unresolved. The length of the CDR3 is 13 residues. V lost 3 bases to trimming and J lost 3 bases, with 9 bases between them. The germline CDR1 and CDR2 sequences are SGHRS and YFSETQ.

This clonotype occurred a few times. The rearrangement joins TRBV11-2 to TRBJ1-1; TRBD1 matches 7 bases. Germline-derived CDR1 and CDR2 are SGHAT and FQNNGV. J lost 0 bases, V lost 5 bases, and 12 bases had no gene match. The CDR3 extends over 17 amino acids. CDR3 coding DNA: TGTGCCAGCAGCCCTCGAGGGACAGCCCCTATGAACACTGAAGCTTTCTTT. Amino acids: CASSPRGTAPMNTEAFF.

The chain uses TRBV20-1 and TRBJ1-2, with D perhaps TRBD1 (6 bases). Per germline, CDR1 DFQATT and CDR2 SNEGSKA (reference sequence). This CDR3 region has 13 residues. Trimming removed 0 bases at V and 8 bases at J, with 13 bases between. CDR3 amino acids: CSARDRGTGGYTF. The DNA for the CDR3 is TGCAGTGCTAGAGACAGGGGAACCGGGGGCTACACCTTC.

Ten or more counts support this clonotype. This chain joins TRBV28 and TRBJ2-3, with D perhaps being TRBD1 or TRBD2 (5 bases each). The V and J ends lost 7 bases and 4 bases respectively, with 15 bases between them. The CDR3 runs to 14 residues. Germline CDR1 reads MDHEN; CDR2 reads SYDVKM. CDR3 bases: TGTGCCAGCACCACCGGGACCGCCCCAGATACGCAGTATTTT. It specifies CASTTGTAPDTQYF.

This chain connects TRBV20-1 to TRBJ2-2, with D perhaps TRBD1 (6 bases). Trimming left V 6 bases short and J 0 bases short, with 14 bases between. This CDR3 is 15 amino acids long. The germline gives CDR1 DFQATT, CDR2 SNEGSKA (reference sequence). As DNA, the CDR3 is TGCAGTGCGACAACCGGGACACCGAACACCGGGGAGCTGTTTTTT. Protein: CSATTGTPNTGELFF.

CDR3 sequence reads: CASSGKGLAVTYNEQFF. The CDR3 coding sequence is TGTGCCAGCAGCGGAAAGGGACTAGCGGTTACCTACAATGAGCAGTTCTTC. The chain joins TRBV9 to TRBJ2-1; 11 nucleotides line up with TRBD2. Trimming cost V 3 bases and J 2 bases; bases outside gene matches: 7. The CDR3 is 17 amino acids. CDR1 is SGDLS, CDR2 YYNGEE, per germline.

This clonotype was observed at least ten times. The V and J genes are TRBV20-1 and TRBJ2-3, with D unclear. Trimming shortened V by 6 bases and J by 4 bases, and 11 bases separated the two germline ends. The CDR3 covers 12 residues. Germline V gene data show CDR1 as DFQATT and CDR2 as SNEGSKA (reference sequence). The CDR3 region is CSATIEADTQYF. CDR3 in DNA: TGCAGTGCCACCATTGAGGCAGATACGCAGTATTTT.

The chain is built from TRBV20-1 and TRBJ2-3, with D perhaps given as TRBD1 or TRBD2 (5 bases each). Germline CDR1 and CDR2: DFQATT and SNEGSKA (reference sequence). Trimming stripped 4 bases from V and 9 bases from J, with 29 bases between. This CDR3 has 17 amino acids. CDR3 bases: TGCAGTGCTACCTTGGCGGGCGGACTTCATCCAGGGATAACGCAGTATTTT. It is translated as CSATLAGGLHPGITQYF.

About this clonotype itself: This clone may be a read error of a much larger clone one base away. DNA for the CDR3: TGTGCCAGCAGCTTAAAGGGAGATACGCAGTATTTT. It yields the protein CASSLKGDTQYF. This chain uses TRBV7-3 with TRBJ2-3; the D is unclear. Germline-derived CDR1 and CDR2 are SGHTA and FQGTGA. The length of the CDR3 is 12 residues. Trimming took 1 base from V and 5 from J, leaving 4 bases between them.

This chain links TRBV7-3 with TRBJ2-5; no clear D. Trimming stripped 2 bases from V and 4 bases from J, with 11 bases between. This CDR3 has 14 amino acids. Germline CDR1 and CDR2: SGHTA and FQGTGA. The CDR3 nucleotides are TGTGCCAGCAGCTTATCCGGAGTAGGAGAGACCCAGTACTTC. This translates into CASSLSGVGETQYF.

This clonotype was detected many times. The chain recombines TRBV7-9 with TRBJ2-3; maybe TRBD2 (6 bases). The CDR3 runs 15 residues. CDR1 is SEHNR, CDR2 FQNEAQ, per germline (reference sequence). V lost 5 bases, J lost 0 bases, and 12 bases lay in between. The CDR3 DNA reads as TGTGCCAGCAGCCCACGAGGGACTAGCACAGATACGCAGTATTTT. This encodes CASSPRGTSTDTQYF.

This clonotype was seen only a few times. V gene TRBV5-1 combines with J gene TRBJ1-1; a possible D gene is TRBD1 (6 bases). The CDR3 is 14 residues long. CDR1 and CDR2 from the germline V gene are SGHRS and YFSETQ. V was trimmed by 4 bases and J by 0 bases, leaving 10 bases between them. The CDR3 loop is CASSQGTVNTEAFF. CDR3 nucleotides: TGCGCCAGCAGCCAGGGGACTGTGAACACTGAAGCTTTCTTT.